This T cell receptor beta chain appears in the sequencing data of a study of T cells in Graves' hyperthyroidism and ophthalmopathy (dated by TCRdb to between 2018 and 2021). Looking at the study overall: To identify TCR V-J signatures that set the groups apart, the researchers used a discovery cohort of 95 to 100 patients, made up of 40 to 45 with Graves' ophthalmopathy and some 56 with stable Graves' hyperthyroidism. Prospective prediction of ophthalmopathy was tested in an independent validation cohort of some 20 hyperthyroidism patients and some 17 patients who later progressed to ophthalmopathy. The roughly 100 discovery patients were randomly divided into training and test sets at a 7:3 ratio. The study also compared thyroid tissue and blood T-cell repertoires from 6 or 7 Graves' hyperthyroidism patients. Following sampling, methimazole starting at 30 mg daily was given to hyperthyroidism patients, and high-dose intravenous methylprednisolone was given to ophthalmopathy patients. The paper describes TCR Vbeta CDR3 sequencing of 130 to 150 peripheral blood samples, made up of 43 ophthalmopathy patients, 70 to 75 hyperthyroidism patients and 17 progressor patients. General conclusions and limits of the study: Most expanded thyroid clonotypes (frequency above 0.001) were also detected in blood, suggesting blood repertoires may reflect thyroid immune responses. Ophthalmopathy was separated from stable hyperthyroidism by a 13 V-J signature model, with approximately 86% sensitivity and 81% to 83% specificity obtained in cross-validation and 80%/75% obtained in testing. In validation, progression to ophthalmopathy was predicted by the model with about 70% sensitivity and 72% to 85% specificity, a median of roughly six months before onset. Sample size was not statistically predetermined, and blinding of investigators to group allocation was not performed.

The TCR beta CDR3 regions were amplified from the RNA transcripts. For the first round of RT-PCR on the TCR CDR3, the HTBI primer set was used together with the Qiagen OneStep RT-PCR kit. The libraries were constructed in a second round of multiplex PCR and then size-selected and purified. Sequencing of the libraries was done on an Illumina HiSeq2000 using paired-end 100 bp reads. Turning to the authors' computational methods: SOAPnuke was used to process the raw data, throwing out any read that contained adapters or uncalled bases, had a mean Phred below 15, or lacked an exact constant-primer or identifier match. High-quality paired reads were merged with COPE v1.2.5, and unique nucleotide sequences were defined as clonotypes. MiTCR v1.1 was used to align clonotypes to the IMGT TRBV, TRBD and TRBJ reference segments. The analysis included only V-J combinations with a frequency above 0.0001, which together covered roughly 99% of the repertoires. The TCS score was defined as the ratio of F50 (clonal expansion) to E x V (chaos), calculated using BLOSUM62-based TCRdist between CDR3 peptides within each V-J. Welch's t-statistics and random forest reduced fewer than 600 V-J features to 13, which were used in a naive Bayes classifier (R e1071). The Morisita-Horn index was used to measure how similar the thyroid and blood repertoires were. The public reads were reanalyzed by TCRdb: fastp trimming at Q25, MiXCR alignment, in-frame beta chains only. Rows are unified per CDR3 protein, each entry keeping the most common DNA and genes. It is TCRdb's table, rather than the study itself, that gives the V and J calls and clone size. For this sample the table gives about 610,000 distinct CDR3 sequences, of which about 43% were detected only once. Approximately 8.4% of the sample is in the top ten clones.

Stable Graves' hyperthyroidism was defined as no progression to ophthalmopathy during 18 months of follow-up. The hyperthyroidism patients were between 18 and 65 years old and newly diagnosed, with a disease duration of less than 2 months. Any patient with an uncontrolled infection, another autoimmune disease, pregnancy or lactation was excluded. Diagnoses were based on clinical symptoms, serum thyroxine and TRAb, thyroid ultrasound and orbital computed tomography. Trizol reagent was used to extract total RNA, and RNA quality was then checked on an Agilent 2100 Bioanalyzer. A few counts support this clonotype. This receptor's antigen is unknown. The sample holds no much larger clone one base away, and base qualities are not on file. The CDR3 runs 14 residues from the cysteine to the phenylalanine. The entry retains the CDR3 DNA only, 42 bases that are in frame from base 1. V drops 5 bases and J drops 5 bases, leaving 15 bases in between. Reading the germline V gene gives CDR1 MNHEY and CDR2 SVGEGT.

The clonotype originates from a young woman with Graves' hyperthyroidism. Here the chain combines TRBV6-2 or TRBV6-3 and TRBJ1-1; the D gene identity is not certain. The source material was peripheral blood or thyroid tissue (not recorded which). The CDR3 region has the sequence CASSEDPGETEAFF. The DNA sequence follows: TGTGCCAGCAGTGAAGATCCGGGAGAGACTGAAGCTTTCTTT.